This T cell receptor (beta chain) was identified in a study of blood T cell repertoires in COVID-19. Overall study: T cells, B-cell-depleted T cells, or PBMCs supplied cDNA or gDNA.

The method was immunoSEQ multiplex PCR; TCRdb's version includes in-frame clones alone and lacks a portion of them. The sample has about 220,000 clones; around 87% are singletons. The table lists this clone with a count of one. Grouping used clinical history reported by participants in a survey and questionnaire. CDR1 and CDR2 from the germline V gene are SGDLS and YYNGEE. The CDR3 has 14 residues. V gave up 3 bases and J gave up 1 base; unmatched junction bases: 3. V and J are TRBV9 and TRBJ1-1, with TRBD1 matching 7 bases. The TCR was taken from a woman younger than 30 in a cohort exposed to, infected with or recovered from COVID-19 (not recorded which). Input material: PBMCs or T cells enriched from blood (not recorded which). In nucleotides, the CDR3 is TGTGCCAGCAGCGCACAGGGGACGAACACTGAAGCTTTCTTT. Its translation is CASSAQGTNTEAFF.